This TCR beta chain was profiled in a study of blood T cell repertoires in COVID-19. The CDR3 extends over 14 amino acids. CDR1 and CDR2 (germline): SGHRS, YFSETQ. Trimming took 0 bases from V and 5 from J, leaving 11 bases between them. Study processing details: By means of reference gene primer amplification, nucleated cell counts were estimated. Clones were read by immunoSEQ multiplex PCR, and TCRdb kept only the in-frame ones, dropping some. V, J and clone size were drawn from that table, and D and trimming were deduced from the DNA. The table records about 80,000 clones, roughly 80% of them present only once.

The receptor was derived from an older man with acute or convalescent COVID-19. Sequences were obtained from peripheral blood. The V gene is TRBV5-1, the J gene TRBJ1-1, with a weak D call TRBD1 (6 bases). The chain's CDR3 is CASSLAGGPTEAFF. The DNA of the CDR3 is TGCGCCAGCAGCTTGGCCGGGGGGCCTACTGAAGCTTTCTTT.